The subject of this entry is one T cell receptor beta chain. Per the original data handling: Amplification of reference gene primers was used by the study to estimate nucleated cell counts. Profiling relied on immunoSEQ multiplex PCR, and the TCRdb table lists in-frame clones only, not all of them. The V and J calls and clone size come from that table; D and trimming were worked out from the DNA. Of some 160,000 clones in the sample, 79% were seen once. This record belongs to a study of blood T cell repertoires in COVID-19. Germline V CDR1 and CDR2: SGHVS, FQNEAQ. The CDR3 contains 16 residues. The ends lost 8 bases at V and 0 bases at J; junction bases unmatched: 10.

Sequencing was done on a sample of PBMCs or T cells enriched from blood (not recorded which). This TCR was sampled from a woman between 65 and 79 years old in a cohort exposed to, infected with or recovered from COVID-19 (not recorded which). J is TRBJ1-3 and V is TRBV7-8, with TRBD1 matching 7 bases. CDR3 in amino acids: CASSNRGRNSGNTIYF. The CDR3 nucleotides read TGTGCCAGCTCTAACAGGGGCAGGAACTCTGGAAACACCATATATTTT.